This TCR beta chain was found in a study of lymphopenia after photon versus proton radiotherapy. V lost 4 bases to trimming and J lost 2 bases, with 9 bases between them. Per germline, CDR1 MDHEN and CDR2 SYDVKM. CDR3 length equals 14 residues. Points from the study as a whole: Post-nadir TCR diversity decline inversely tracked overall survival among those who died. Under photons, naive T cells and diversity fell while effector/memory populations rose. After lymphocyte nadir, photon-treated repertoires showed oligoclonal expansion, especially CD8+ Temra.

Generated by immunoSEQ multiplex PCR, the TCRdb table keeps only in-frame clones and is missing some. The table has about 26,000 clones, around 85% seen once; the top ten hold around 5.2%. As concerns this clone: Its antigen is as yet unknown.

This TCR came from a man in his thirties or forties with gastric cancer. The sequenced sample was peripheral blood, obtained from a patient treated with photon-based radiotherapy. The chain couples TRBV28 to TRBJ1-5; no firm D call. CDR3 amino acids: CASSSSGGNQPQHF. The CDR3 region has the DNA TGTGCCAGCAGTTCATCAGGTGGCAATCAGCCCCAGCATTTT.